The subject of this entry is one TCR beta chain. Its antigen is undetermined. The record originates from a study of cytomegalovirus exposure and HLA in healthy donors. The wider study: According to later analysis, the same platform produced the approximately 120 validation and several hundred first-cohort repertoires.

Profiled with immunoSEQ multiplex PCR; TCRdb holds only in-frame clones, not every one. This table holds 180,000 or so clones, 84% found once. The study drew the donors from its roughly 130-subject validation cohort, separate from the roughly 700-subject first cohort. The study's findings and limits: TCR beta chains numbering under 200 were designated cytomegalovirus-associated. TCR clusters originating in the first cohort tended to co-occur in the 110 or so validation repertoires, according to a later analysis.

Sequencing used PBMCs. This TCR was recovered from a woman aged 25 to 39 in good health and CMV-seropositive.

CDR3 residues: CASLHSGGTEAFF. CDR3 bases: TGTGCCAGTCTACATTCGGGGGGCACTGAAGCTTTCTTT. The rearrangement joins TRBV5-6 to TRBJ1-1, with D maybe TRBD1 (5 bases). V lost 8 bases and J lost 4, with 15 bases in between. The CDR3 is made up of 13 amino acids. CDR1 is SGHDT, CDR2 YYEEEE, per germline.